This T cell receptor beta chain derives from a study of cytomegalovirus exposure and HLA in healthy donors (dated by TCRdb to 2016 to 2017). For the study in its entirety: An earlier analysis of 587 of the donors reported 276 Gb of sequence data and around 120 million unique TCR beta sequences obtained from some 170 million T cells. An early release that covered fewer than 800 HLA-typed donors contained approximately 300 gigabases of sequencing data and 75 million to 100 million unique TCR sequences. The genetic ancestry cluster associated with self-reported Caucasian donors included 81% of the approximately 430 genotyped donors. The study was designed to test whether signatures of past pathogen exposure could be identified by cataloging public T cell receptors. Using immunosequencing, the study profiled T cell repertoires from roughly 650 subjects and related those repertoires to cytomegalovirus serostatus. In addition to the first cohort of hundreds of subjects, a separate validation cohort of approximately 130 different subjects was used. The study combined high-throughput TCR immunosequencing, statistical association of individual TCRs with disease status, and machine learning to predict cytomegalovirus infection status. To study patterns of TCR occurrence, a later analysis re-analyzed previously published TCR beta repertoires from several hundred donors and added high-resolution HLA genotyping. Rather than drawing on any new phenotypic data, the later analysis identified candidate immune exposures from TCR beta sequences and the way those sequences occurred across donors. To decide whether each TCR beta V gene segment behaved as functional or pseudogenic, an earlier analysis of several hundred of the donors relied on high-throughput TCR beta sequencing. Donor age, sex, ethnicity and CMV serostatus were collected together with the repertoire data. A later genetic analysis used genome-wide SNP genotypes for about 60% of the roughly 700 donors, treating that subset as a discovery cohort. All discovery cohort repertoires had been generated using a single sequencing platform. HLA typing covered class I and class II loci at four-digit resolution. Typing coverage differed by locus: A, B, C, DRB1 and DQB1 were typed in roughly 629-630 donors, DQA1 in about 500, DPA1 in 600 to 610, and DPB1 in about 450. Four to six DR-DQ haplotypes were handled as single units for association and clustering, since linkage in the cohort was strong. On average, around 240,000 unique TCR beta nucleotide sequences were sequenced per donor among about 400 genotyped donors of the cohort, with 15% to 20% of those sequences being non-productive.

The cohort comprised some 680 healthy bone marrow donors. All cohort members were sampled while nominally healthy, although unrecorded immune exposures were likely present. The donor tested CMV seropositive and was one of the 289 seropositive cohort members. A peripheral blood sample was collected from each donor, and TCR beta sequencing was performed on peripheral blood mononuclear cells. The Qiagen DNeasy Blood Extraction Kit was used to extract genomic DNA from the blood cell samples. Receptor libraries were prepared by the immunoSEQ multiplex PCR assay. A mixture of 60 forward primers for TCR Vbeta segments and 13 reverse primers for TCR Jbeta segments was used in the multiplex PCR. The CDR3 region of rearranged TCR beta genes was amplified from genomic DNA by a multiplex PCR assay. The amplified TCR beta libraries were sequenced on the Illumina HiSeq System as 87-base-pair reads. Per the authors' processing: Across the roughly 640 repertoires, a later analysis counted approximately 83 million unique TCR beta chains, roughly 11 million of which were shared by at least two donors. To remove PCR and sequencing errors, raw reads were error-corrected and collapsed into unique sequences using a nearest-neighbor algorithm that merged closely related sequences. To assign V, D and J gene segments, CDR3 sequences were aligned to IMGT reference sequences. For a sequence to be retained, a match of at least six nucleotides to both a V gene segment and a J gene segment was required. A rearrangement was called productive if the CDR3 had no stop codons and remained in frame with V and J, and every other rearrangement was called non-productive. Following IMGT convention, CDR3 was defined as the stretch from the second conserved V-encoded cysteine to the conserved J-encoded phenylalanine. In an earlier analysis of more than 550 of the donors, sequences lacking an unambiguous match to a single V gene segment were excluded. An earlier analysis of approximately 590 of the donors called V segments functional above 56.7% productive rearrangements and segregating when the between-donor standard deviation exceeded 5%. A statistical classification framework was developed to diagnose cytomegalovirus status using the catalog of TCR beta chain sequences. A later analysis assigned V and J genes by comparing TCR nucleotide sequences with IMGT/GENE-DB human TR gene sequences. The TCRdist pipeline was used in a later analysis to assign CDR3 sequences and most-parsimonious VDJ recombination scenarios. In a later analysis, each TCR beta chain was defined by its CDR3 amino acid sequence together with its V-gene family, and reads without a unique V-gene family were excluded. In a later analysis, approximately 640 highly shared, low-generation-probability nucleotide sequences were removed to address suspected cross-contamination and a sequencing artifact. In a later analysis, a clonal expansion index was calculated for each public chain from normalized within-repertoire ranks of inferred template counts. Generation probabilities in a later analysis came from a VDJ recombination model fitted to out-of-frame rearrangements, and those results were checked against IGoR. In a later analysis, hypergeometric tests were used to score TCR-TCR, TCR-HLA and TCR-CMV co-occurrence, with a repertoire-size bias correction applied to TCR pairs. A later analysis estimated false discovery rates by permuting HLA or CMV assignments 20 times. In a later analysis, co-occurring TCRs were grouped with DBSCAN, and TCRdist sequence similarity was added when clustering was performed within HLA-allele-positive subsets. Repertoires with fewer than 30,000 or more than 120,000 public chains were left out of co-occurrence clustering, as were about 5 repertoires with anomalous nucleotide sharing. TCRdb re-hosts the immuneACCESS table, in-frame sequences only. Its copies lack some clones; in the studies checked, an unresolved V gene accounts for under half of them, and the cause for the rest is not known. V and J calls and clone size are as listed in that table; D and trimming were resolved from the DNA. Here the sample has more than 60,000 clones; roughly 88% occur a single time. The ten biggest clones cover over 15% of the sample.

On this clone itself: Its binding antigen is unknown. No much larger clone exists at a distance of one base, and base qualities are not known.

Unmatched junction bases come to 10, with V trimmed by 5 bases and J by 5 bases. The germline V gene (reference sequence) yields MNHEY for CDR1 and SMNVEV for CDR2. The CDR3 spans 15 residues, from the cysteine through the phenylalanine. Just the 45-base CDR3 DNA is kept, in frame starting at base 1. Paper-wide results and their limitations: About 17 rarely observed V segments, including chromosome 9 orphons, were excluded from the earlier analysis of approximately 500 of the donors because counts were too low. Linkage disequilibrium might explain the correlated functional status among segregating V segments, but an unknown experimental factor could not be excluded. Because the 87-base-pair reads could not distinguish some IMGT-functional V segments, including TRBV6-2 and TRBV6-3, those segments were excluded. A later genetic analysis reported fewer N-insertions in productive TCRs among donors in an Asian-associated ancestry cluster than the approximately 700-donor mean. The classifier was reported to diagnose cytomegalovirus status with high specificity and sensitivity in both the original and validation cohorts. A group of highly shared sequence variants was considered likely to be a technical artifact of the sequencing pipeline. Because some donors lacked HLA typing at each locus, the association tests relied only on the typed subset. CMV serostatus was the only immune exposure information available for the cohort. A later analysis reported that several top co-occurrence clusters appeared linked to parvovirus B19, influenza, CMV and Epstein-Barr virus. Sequencing depth was assumed to be roughly uniform across donors in the presence/absence analyses, though that assumption may not hold. Three of the identified cytomegalovirus-associated TCR beta chains were confirmed in vitro to be specific for cytomegalovirus antigens. When HLA alleles, especially DR and DQ, strongly co-occurred, TCR associations were difficult to assign to individual alleles. A later genetic analysis associated a missense DCLRE1C variant with V-gene and J-gene trimming of TCR beta chains, and an independent cohort replicated the association. A later analysis found that TCR association rates varied across HLA loci, with DRB1 alleles showing the most associated TCRs and HLA-C alleles the fewest. The cohort was sequenced for TCR beta chains only, and without alpha or paired-chain data the features that could be detected were limited. According to the authors, the approach could potentially be generalized to other disease states and immunological phenotypes. An earlier analysis of approximately 540 of the donors showed that most TCR beta V segments appeared in productive rearrangements either about 87% or about 30% of the time, which broadly matched IMGT annotations. At a false discovery rate of 0.05, a later analysis linked 15,000 to 20,000 TCR beta sequences to specific HLA alleles. Most CMV-associated TCR beta chains appeared to be HLA-restricted in a later analysis, and the HLA associations seemed to be driven largely by CMV exposure. The study listed 164 TCR beta chains as associated with cytomegalovirus. A further reported finding was that TCR beta sequences accurately predicted the HLA-A and HLA-B alleles for most subjects in the first cohort. Across donors, most TCR sequences were observed very rarely, whereas some public TCRs were present in many individuals. Compared with equally common non-associated chains, HLA-associated TCR beta chains in a later analysis were more clonally expanded and had lower generation probabilities.

The clonotype comes from a man between 65 and 85 years old in good health and CMV-seropositive. Recombination linked TRBV27 to TRBJ2-5, with 8 middle bases fitting TRBD2. The sample consisted of PBMCs. The CDR3 sequence is CASSLRPGLAETQYF. Read as DNA, the sequence is TGTGCCAGCAGTCTCCGACCCGGACTAGCCGAGACCCAGTACTTC.